Following are 5 T cell receptor beta chains from one sample sequenced in a study of shared clonotypes between healthy human individuals. Measured with immunoSEQ multiplex PCR; TCRdb has only the in-frame clones, and not every one. The sample lists 2 million to 2.5 million clones, approximately 93% seen once, with 0.39% in the top ten. The sample taken for sequencing was naive CD4+ T cells from PBMCs. Subset specified: CD45RA+ positively selected. These receptors all come from a man younger than 35 in good health. Some clones in this sample may be carry-over from other donors' samples.

The chain couples TRBV5-1 to TRBJ1-2; no firm D call. This CDR3 comprises 13 residues. Germline-derived CDR1 and CDR2 are SGHRS and YFSETQ. With 2 bases removed from V and 4 bases from J, the gap between germline ends came to 9 bases. CDR3 in DNA: TGCGCCAGCAGCTTCGCCGCTTCCTATGGCTACACCTTC. It specifies CASSFAASYGYTF.

The chain is built from TRBV5-6 and TRBJ2-1; 7 bases match TRBD1. V trimming: 5 bases; J trimming: 2 bases; junction bases outside the gene matches: 4. The CDR3 is 14 amino acids. Germline CDR1 and CDR2: SGHDT and YYEEEE. Here the CDR3 DNA reads TGTGCCAGCAGGATAGGACAGGCCTACAATGAGCAGTTCTTC. Its translation: CASRIGQAYNEQFF.

J is TRBJ2-2 and V is TRBV28, with a possible D match to TRBD1 (5 bases). The germline gives CDR1 MDHEN, CDR2 SYDVKM. The CDR3 sequence is 11 residues long. V was trimmed by 6 bases and J by 8 bases, leaving 7 bases between them. Written as DNA, the CDR3 is TGTGCCAGCAGAGGGGATGGGGAGCTGTTTTTT. Its protein is CASRGDGELFF.

The chain couples TRBV10-3 to TRBJ2-2; 8 nucleotides agree with TRBD2. V was clipped by 10 bases and J by 6 bases; unmatched bases: 10. This CDR3 region has 14 residues. CDR1 is ENHRY and CDR2 is SYGVKD in the germline V gene. CDR3 nucleotide sequence: TGTGCCAGTCAGACCGGGGGGGCAGCCGGGGAGCTGTTTTTT. It specifies CASQTGGAAGELFF.

Here the CDR3 DNA reads TGCGCCAGCACCCCGACTAGCGTATACAATGAGCAGTTCTTC. Translated, it gives CASTPTSVYNEQFF. V usage is TRBV5-1 and J usage is TRBJ2-1, with 8 bases aligning to TRBD2. The CDR3 contains 14 residues. Germline V gene data show CDR1 as SGHRS and CDR2 as YFSETQ. After removal of 6 bases from V and 4 bases from J, the junction contained 6 bases not matched to a gene.